The rows below give T cell receptor beta chains drawn from one sample of a study of blood T cell repertoires in COVID-19. Here immunoSEQ multiplex PCR was the method, and the copy in TCRdb shows in-frame clones only, minus some. The table has 330,000 or so clones, under 95% seen once; the top ten hold roughly 20%. Material: PBMCs or T cells enriched from blood (not recorded which). The receptors were sampled from a woman in her twenties or thirties who had recovered from COVID-19. Both conserved end residues are trimmed from each CDR3. Fields, in order: J gene, V gene, CDR3 protein.

j_gene: TRBJ2-5; v_gene: TRBV24-1; CDR3aa: ATSDTDRRRAQY
j_gene: TRBJ2-1; v_gene: TRBV19; CDR3aa: ASSIRESLEQF
j_gene: TRBJ2-5; v_gene: TRBV3-1/TRBV3-2; CDR3aa: ASSQGSGGRETQY
j_gene: TRBJ1-2; v_gene: TRBV11-2; CDR3aa: ASSRTPSQGYT
j_gene: TRBJ1-4; v_gene: TRBV19; CDR3aa: ASSMLYGQGQEKLF
j_gene: TRBJ1-3; v_gene: TRBV10-3; CDR3aa: AISAGLSGNTIY
j_gene: TRBJ2-2; v_gene: TRBV9; CDR3aa: ASSVDSGGTGGELF
j_gene: TRBJ1-1; v_gene: TRBV2; CDR3aa: ASSEGGRQELLEAF
j_gene: TRBJ1-3; v_gene: TRBV28; CDR3aa: ASSPIGGNTGNTIY
j_gene: TRBJ2-7; v_gene: TRBV7-8; CDR3aa: ASSPRTSGTGYEQY
j_gene: TRBJ1-5; v_gene: TRBV7-9; CDR3aa: ASSLTVSNQPQH
j_gene: TRBJ2-2; v_gene: TRBV3-1/TRBV3-2; CDR3aa: ASRTTGVSTGELF
j_gene: TRBJ2-2; v_gene: TRBV18; CDR3aa: ASSPQGLNTGELF
j_gene: TRBJ2-6; v_gene: TRBV5-1; CDR3aa: ASSLEKGGTFGANVLT
j_gene: TRBJ1-6; v_gene: TRBV18; CDR3aa: ASSLDRTSSYNSPLH
j_gene: TRBJ2-7; v_gene: TRBV6-5; CDR3aa: ASRAVSYEQY
j_gene: TRBJ1-2; v_gene: TRBV19; CDR3aa: ASNPTGGGYGYT
j_gene: TRBJ2-3; v_gene: TRBV6-1; CDR3aa: ASSDRGDITDTQY
j_gene: TRBJ1-2; v_gene: TRBV7-9; CDR3aa: ASSLAGTDGYT
j_gene: TRBJ2-7; v_gene: TRBV20-1; CDR3aa: SASQLAGVQSEQY
j_gene: TRBJ2-7; v_gene: TRBV2; CDR3aa: ASSERAGAYEQY
j_gene: TRBJ2-1; v_gene: TRBV29-1; CDR3aa: SVETSGNFDEQF
j_gene: TRBJ1-2; v_gene: TRBV5-1; CDR3aa: ASSLWLDRERGYT
j_gene: TRBJ1-5; v_gene: TRBV7-2; CDR3aa: ASSLYYSNQPQH
j_gene: TRBJ2-1; v_gene: TRBV7-3; CDR3aa: ASSLLAGAGNEQF
j_gene: TRBJ1-1; v_gene: TRBV5-1; CDR3aa: ASSPGPPRKTEAF
j_gene: TRBJ2-3; v_gene: TRBV19; CDR3aa: ASCLAGDTQY
j_gene: TRBJ1-5; v_gene: TRBV24-1; CDR3aa: ATSDPFERGFYQPQH
j_gene: TRBJ2-1; v_gene: TRBV4-2; CDR3aa: ASSQVLAGAGEQF
j_gene: TRBJ2-1; v_gene: TRBV18; CDR3aa: ASSLAGAYNEQF
j_gene: TRBJ2-5; v_gene: TRBV3-1/TRBV3-2; CDR3aa: ASSQGTSGMGKTQY
j_gene: TRBJ2-7; v_gene: TRBV14; CDR3aa: ASSQEFQNEQY
j_gene: TRBJ1-5; v_gene: TRBV20-1; CDR3aa: SASRGGDRSQPQH